This T cell receptor beta chain appears in the sequencing data of a study of chemoradiotherapy in HPV16-positive cancers. Study-level results: In HPV16-positive patients, HPV-responsive T-cell expansion tracked better recurrence-free survival. Non-HPV-specific T cells did not expand in tumors during treatment, whereas candidate HPV-specific clones and E7-related motifs did.

Assay: immunoSEQ multiplex PCR; the TCRdb copy retains only in-frame clones and omits some. The sample holds some 70,000 clones; almost 90% are singletons and the top ten take over 4%. Details on this clone: Its antigen is currently unknown.

The source is a human donor with HPV-associated anogenital cancer. The material sequenced was blood, taken from a patient who underwent chemoradiotherapy.

The CDR3 coding sequence is TGTGCCTGGAGTGTATGGCAGGGGACTAATGAAAAACTGTTTTTT. This gives the protein CAWSVWQGTNEKLFF. This chain joins TRBV30 and TRBJ1-4; tentative D call: TRBD1 (6 bases). The germline V gene encodes CDR1 GTSNPN and CDR2 SVGIG (reference sequence). The CDR3 contains 15 residues. Deletions cut 0 bases from V and 2 bases from J, with 10 bases between.